The present entry profiles one TCR beta chain with its context. Its target is unknown. Trimming pared 1 base from V and 4 bases from J, leaving 3 bases between. Germline V gene data show CDR1 as MGHRA and CDR2 as YSYEKL. The CDR3 totals 12 residues. Documented time point: week 35, safety follow-up. Vaccinated patients received 300 ug of mutant IDH1 20-mer peptide per dose, with topical imiquimod. This record comes from a study of a mutant IDH1 vaccine in newly diagnosed glioma. As for the study in general: Vaccinations were initiated 4-6 weeks following radiotherapy alone, or were given together with temozolomide cycles.

TCRdb's table, derived via immunoSEQ multiplex PCR, lists solely in-frame clones and lacks some. The sample records under 40,000 clones, roughly 80% being singletons. General study points: Among all patients, vaccine-induced immune responses occurred in 93.3%.

The receptor comes from a woman aged 18-35 years with glioma. The genes are TRBV4-1 and TRBJ2-3; D not resolved. The specimen comprised PBMCs, sampled from a glioma patient whose treatment included an IDH1 peptide vaccine. CDR3 nucleotide sequence: TGCGCCAGCAGCCAAGGGTCAGATACGCAGTATTTT. It specifies CASSQGSDTQYF.